This paragraph reports one T cell receptor (beta chain). The CDR3 has 15 amino acids. With V trimmed by 1 base and J by 3 bases, 3 bases remained unmatched. The germline V gene encodes CDR1 KGHSH and CDR2 LQKENI. The data stem from a study of blood T cell repertoires in COVID-19. Study-level information: Samples came from the United States, Italy and Spain, spanning acute and convalescent COVID-19. PBMCs, B-cell-depleted T cells, or T cells were the source of the cDNA or gDNA that made up the material.

Original methodology: Reference gene primer amplification in the assay estimated nucleated cell counts. Using immunoSEQ multiplex PCR, the repertoire was profiled, and TCRdb retains in-frame clones only, with some absent. V and J calls and clone size are copied from that table; D and trimming were computed from the DNA. The data hold some 360,000 clones, with around 87% observed a single time. Enrolled during active infection, Seattle patients were then followed longitudinally. V is TRBV18 and J is TRBJ1-1; the match to TRBD1 covers 9 bases. The material sequenced was peripheral blood. The source of this sequence is a woman aged 60-75 years with COVID-19, enrolled during active disease. CDR3: CASSPQGQGYTEAFF. DNA of the CDR3: TGTGCCAGCTCACCACAGGGACAGGGATACACTGAAGCTTTCTTT.